A single T cell receptor (beta chain) is shown here with its context. This entry is derived from a study of shared clonotypes between healthy human individuals. Study overall: Each donor's CD4 naive and CD4 memory cells filled three plates apiece, CD8 naive two, and CD8 memory one.

The CDR3 consists of 14 residues. Trimming at V came to 6 bases and at J to 12 bases, leaving 10 bases not matched to a gene. Germline lookup yields CDR1 MNHEY and CDR2 SMNVEV (reference sequence). Splitting of each subset's genomic DNA was done evenly across several immunoSEQ plates. Some clones are missing from TCRdb's copy, which holds only in-frame ones; the method was immunoSEQ multiplex PCR. The sample lists roughly 1,000,000 clones, 75% to 85% occurring once. The chain uses TRBV27 and TRBJ2-1; 11 bases agree with TRBD1. Sequencing was done on a sample of memory CD4+ T cells from PBMCs. The subset was: CD45RA-negative fraction. This receptor was taken from a man between 18 and 35 years old in good health. Some clones in this sample may be carry-over from other donors' samples. The CDR3 DNA sequence: TGTGCCAGCAGGGGACAGGGGGTTCTTAGAATGCAGTTCTTC. This gives the protein CASRGQGVLRMQFF.